The clone carrying this T cell receptor beta chain was recorded many times. With 3 bases removed from V and 0 bases from J, the gap between germline ends came to 27 bases. The CDR3 is 20 residues long. The germline gives CDR1 DFQATT, CDR2 SNEGSKA (reference sequence). Preparing the TCRbeta library involved the use of unique molecular identifiers. MiXCR, run by TCRdb on the PCR reads, gives a single entry per CDR3 protein. The sample shows 260,000 or so distinct CDR3 sequences, about 12% of them seen only once. This sample stems from a study of T-cell reconstitution after alpha-beta-depleted transplantation in children.

The source material was PBMCs from the stem cell graft donor, sampled from the stem cell graft. The chain uses TRBV20-1 and TRBJ2-4, with D maybe TRBD1 (6 bases). This receptor was obtained from a human donor who donated a stem cell graft to a child with acute lymphoblastic leukemia. This CDR3 reads CSASFSQGQGFSLAKNIQYF. CDR3 nucleotide sequence: TGCAGTGCTAGCTTTTCCCAGGGGCAGGGGTTTTCCCTAGCCAAAAACATTCAGTACTTC.